This TCR beta chain is drawn from a study of post-analysis software for immune sequencing data. Study in general: Courses of disease covered relapsing-remitting, secondary progressive and progressive-relapsing multiple sclerosis.

Unique molecular identifiers featured in each of the TCR beta cDNA libraries. Input amounts of roughly 0.9 to 10 million T cells were used. These gave 500,000 or so cDNA molecules, so each molecule approximated one T cell. MiXCR was run by TCRdb on the PCR reads, yielding one entry per CDR3 protein. The sample shows around 700,000 distinct CDR3 sequences, 55% to 60% of them seen only once. Overall study results and limits: TRBV5-6, TRBV5-1 and TRBV20-1 were among a few TRBV segments more frequent in patients than controls. The authors found that F measure strongly co-clustered same-batch samples. The study found significantly lower normalized Chao1 diversity in multiple sclerosis patients than in controls.

About this clonotype itself: Its matching antigen is unknown.

Trimming cost V 3 bases and J 9 bases; bases outside gene matches: 11. The germline V gene has CDR1 SGHRS and CDR2 YFSETQ. The CDR3 has 15 residues. This rearrangement joins TRBV5-1 to TRBJ1-1; 10 bases match TRBD1. This receptor was identified in a girl aged 2 to 10 with multiple sclerosis. Sequenced sample: blood. The DNA of the CDR3 is TGCGCCAGCAGCTCGGTGACAGGGGGCTATGAAAAAGCTTTCTTT. This translates into CASSSVTGGYEKAFF.